This entry is about one T cell receptor beta chain. The data were obtained in a study of cytomegalovirus exposure and HLA in healthy donors. The PCR contained 60 Vbeta and 13 Jbeta primers. Only in-frame clones appear in the TCRdb table, and some are missing; sequencing was by immunoSEQ multiplex PCR. In the table there are more than 95,000 clones, 65% to 75% of which are singletons. The germline V gene encodes CDR1 GTSNPN and CDR2 SVGIG (reference sequence). Trimming took 0 bases from V and 3 from J; bases not matched to a gene: 7. The CDR3 loop spans 16 amino acids. The chain combines TRBV30 with TRBJ1-3, with TRBD1 matching 8 bases. The source material was PBMCs. This sequence originates from a man aged 40-49 years in good health and CMV-seropositive. CDR3 nucleotide sequence: TGTGCCTGGAGTGTAGCAGGGGGCTCCGTTGGAAACACCATATATTTT. Encoded protein: CAWSVAGGSVGNTIYF.